This T cell receptor beta chain came from a study of blood T cell repertoires in COVID-19. Study-level information: COVID-19 samples from acute and convalescent phases originated in the United States, Italy and Spain. Nucleic acid was either cDNA or gDNA, and it came from T cells, B-cell-depleted T cells, or PBMCs.

This CDR3 comprises 16 residues. V shed 6 bases and J shed 7 bases, with 24 bases lying between them. Germline CDR1 and CDR2: LGHDT and YNNKEL (reference sequence). Per the original data handling: Scientists estimated how many nucleated cells there were by amplifying reference gene primers. Sequencing used immunoSEQ multiplex PCR; TCRdb keeps in-frame clones, though not all of them. V, J and clone size are taken as reported in that table, and D and trimming were inferred from the DNA itself. Among 400,000 to 500,000 clones listed, approximately 90% were seen once. Sequenced material: peripheral blood. The rearrangement links TRBV3-1 (or the pseudogene TRBV3-2) to TRBJ1-2, with D possibly matching TRBD1 (6 bases). The source is a woman in her twenties or thirties with active or convalescent COVID-19. The CDR3 DNA sequence: TGTGCCAGCAGTCTCAGCTTGGGGCAGGGACATTTTGGCTACACCTTC. This translates into CASSLSLGQGHFGYTF.